Listed below are T cell receptor beta chains from one sample, sequenced in a study of cytomegalovirus exposure and HLA in healthy donors. Measured with immunoSEQ multiplex PCR; TCRdb has only the in-frame clones, and not every one. The sample has 110,000 to 150,000 clones; roughly 83% are singletons. The sample taken for sequencing was PBMCs. The receptors here all came from a female donor in good health and CMV-seronegative. Each CDR3 is given with its conserved first and last residue. A D gene is named only where the DNA matches it firmly. For some rows the clone size is stated as once, few or many, or as a class when expanded; others skip it.

>once|TRBJ1-1|TRBV7-2|TRBD1
TGTGCCAGCAGCACACAGGGGGGCGACACTGAAGCTTTCTTT
CASSTQGGDTEAFF
>-|TRBJ2-1|TRBV28|TRBD1
TGTGCCAGCAGTTTAACCGGGACAGGGGAAGTTAATGAGCAGTTCTTC
CASSLTGTGEVNEQFF
>few|TRBJ2-3|TRBV4-1|-
TGCGCCAGCAGCCAAGAGCCAGGGCCCACAGATACGCAGTATTTT
CASSQEPGPTDTQYF
>-|TRBJ1-6|TRBV30|TRBD1
TGTGCCCAAGCCCGGGACAGCAGCTCCTATAATTCACCCCTCCACTTT
CAQARDSSSYNSPLHF
>-|TRBJ1-2|TRBV7-2|TRBD1
TGTGCCAGCACCCCTCAGGGGGTCTATGGCTACACCTTC
CASTPQGVYGYTF
>-|TRBJ2-3|TRBV29-1|-
TGCAGCGTGAGACAGCGATTCACAGATACGCAGTATTTT
CSVRQRFTDTQYF
>-|TRBJ1-2|TRBV6-1|-
TGTGCCAGCAAACTAGGGCGGGACTCCTATGGCTACACCTTC
CASKLGRDSYGYTF
>-|TRBJ1-5|TRBV28|TRBD1
TGTGCCAGCAGTCCGCCCGGACAGGGAATTGGTCAGCCCCAGCATTTT
CASSPPGQGIGQPQHF
>-|TRBJ1-4|TRBV19|-
TGTGCCAGTAGTATAGTTCACAGGGTTAATGAAAAACTGTTTTTT
CASSIVHRVNEKLFF
>-|TRBJ1-1|TRBV6-5|-
TGTGCCAGCAGTGGCCCCGGGGGGCGGAACACTGAAGCTTTCTTT
CASSGPGGRNTEAFF
>-|TRBJ2-3|TRBV5-6|-
TGTGCCAGCAGCGAGGACACTTACGGCACAGATACGCAGTATTTT
CASSEDTYGTDTQYF
>-|TRBJ2-3|TRBV7-3|-
TGTGCCAGCAGCTTAGGACTTGCTCTTGATACGCAGTATTTT
CASSLGLALDTQYF
>-|TRBJ2-7|TRBV5-1|-
TGCGCCAGCAGCTTGGATGCGGTCCGCACCTACGAGCAGTACTTC
CASSLDAVRTYEQYF
>once|TRBJ2-1|TRBV5-1|-
TGCGCCAGCAGTCTTCGCTCCTACAATGAGCAGTTCTTC
CASSLRSYNEQFF
>-|TRBJ1-5|TRBV12-5|-
TGTGCTAGTGGTTTGGTGGTGGGAGATAGCAATCAGCCCCAGCATTTT
CASGLVVGDSNQPQHF
>-|TRBJ1-1|TRBV2|-
TGTGCCAGCAGTCCAGATAGGGGTGCGGTGGAAGCTTTCTTT
CASSPDRGAVEAFF
>-|TRBJ2-5|TRBV2|-
TGTGCCACCGGAGGGGCAGTTGAGACCCAGTACTTC
CATGGAVETQYF
>-|TRBJ2-7|TRBV5-1|-
TGCGCCAGCAGCTTGGACGAGGGACTCTACGAGCAGTACTTC
CASSLDEGLYEQYF
>-|TRBJ2-7|TRBV6-6|-
TGTGCCAGCAGTTACGCTCGTCGGGTCAACAACGAGCAGTACTTC
CASSYARRVNNEQYF
>-|TRBJ1-1|TRBV7-9|-
TGTGCCAGCAGCTTAGCAGGAGTGGGCACTGAAGCTTTCTTT
CASSLAGVGTEAFF
>-|TRBJ2-3|TRBV4-3|TRBD2
TGCGCCAGCAGCCTGAGGACTAGCGGGATTCCGGATACGCAGTATTTT
CASSLRTSGIPDTQYF
>-|TRBJ2-7|TRBV6-5|-
TGTGCCAGCAGTTACCTGTACGGCGAGCAGTACTTC
CASSYLYGEQYF
>-|TRBJ2-3|TRBV19|TRBD1
TGTGCCAGTAGTGACCGGGACAGCTACACAGATACGCAGTATTTT
CASSDRDSYTDTQYF
>-|TRBJ2-7|TRBV9|-
TGTGCCAGCAGCCTAGGATCATCTACCTCGTCCTACGAGCAGTACTTC
CASSLGSSTSSYEQYF
>-|TRBJ1-4|TRBV4-1|TRBD1
TGCGCCAGCAGCCAGGGGACAGGCCCGTTGGGTGAAAAACTGTTTTTT
CASSQGTGPLGEKLFF
>many|TRBJ2-7|TRBV6-6|TRBD2
TGTGCCAGCAGGACGGGGAGGGACGAGCAGTACTTC
CASRTGRDEQYF